Shown below are 26 T cell receptor beta chains from a single sample sequenced in a study of blood T cell repertoires in COVID-19. The assay was immunoSEQ multiplex PCR, and TCRdb's table has in-frame clones only and misses some. The table includes fewer than 200,000 clones, 80% to 95% detected once. The sample comprised peripheral blood. The origin of the receptors is a man aged 50 to 60 with acute or convalescent COVID-19.

The V call is TRBV18, the J call TRBJ1-5; 7 nucleotides agree with TRBD1. This CDR3 region has 14 residues. The ends lost 3 bases at V and 6 bases at J; junction bases unmatched: 5. Germline values: CDR1 KGHSH, CDR2 LQKENI. In nucleotides, the CDR3 is TGTGCCAGCTCACCTCGGGACAGTGGTCAGCCCCAGCATTTT. Amino acid sequence: CASSPRDSGQPQHF.

V is TRBV28 and J is TRBJ2-3; D ambiguous. The CDR3 totals 13 residues. Deletions cut 3 bases from V and 6 bases from J, with 10 bases between. Germline V lookup: CDR1 MDHEN, CDR2 SYDVKM. CDR3 in amino acids: CASSLGNQDTQYF. Here the CDR3 DNA reads TGTGCCAGCAGTTTGGGCAACCAGGATACGCAGTATTTT.

The chain couples TRBV18 to TRBJ1-5; 12 positions match TRBD1. Germline lookup yields CDR1 KGHSH and CDR2 LQKENI. Trimming removed 6 bases from V and 6 bases from J; junction bases left unmatched: 6. CDR3 length: 15 residues. CDR3 nucleotides: TGTGCCAGCTCCCCGGGACAGGGGGCCGGTCAGCCCCAGCATTTT. It encodes CASSPGQGAGQPQHF.

The chain couples TRBV2 to TRBJ2-3; TRBD1 matches 8 bases. The CDR3 has 18 residues. J lost 0 bases, V lost 5 bases, and 13 bases had no gene match. The germline V gene has CDR1 SNHLY and CDR2 FYNNEI. CDR3 bases: TGTGCCAGCAGTACCAACAGGGGGACGGGCTTAAGCACAGATACGCAGTATTTT. As protein: CASSTNRGTGLSTDTQYF.

This clone occurred once. The genes are TRBV4-1 and TRBJ2-7; the D gene is possibly TRBD2 (5 bases). CDR1 is MGHRA, CDR2 YSYEKL, per germline. There are 13 residues in the CDR3. Trimming pared 4 bases from V and 0 bases from J, leaving 7 bases between. This CDR3 reads CASSPRDSYEQYF. The CDR3 DNA reads as TGCGCCAGCAGCCCACGGGACTCCTACGAGCAGTACTTC.

CDR3 protein: CSVELTGNQPQHF. The DNA of the CDR3 is TGCAGCGTTGAGTTAACAGGGAATCAGCCCCAGCATTTT. J is TRBJ1-5 and V is TRBV29-1; the D gene is possibly TRBD1 (6 bases). CDR1 SQVTM and CDR2 ANQGSEA come from the germline V gene. The germline V and J ends were trimmed by 3 bases and 4 bases, with 10 bases remaining between them. The CDR3 is 13 residues long.

The chain uses TRBV21-1 and TRBJ1-1. TRBV21-1 counts as a pseudogene. CDR3 length equals 14 residues. CDR3 DNA sequence: TGTGCCAGCAGCAAAGGTCGGGGAAACACTGAAGCTTTCTTT. Its translation: CASSKGRGNTEAFF.

The chain recombines TRBV7-2 with TRBJ2-1, with D tentatively TRBD2 (5 bases). This CDR3 region has 16 residues. The ends were cut back, 0 bases at V and 10 bases at J, with 19 bases in the middle. CDR1 and CDR2 (germline): SGHTA, FQGNSA. CDR3: CASSLALGRATGEQFF. The CDR3 DNA follows: TGTGCCAGCAGCTTAGCTCTAGGGCGCGCCACGGGGGAGCAGTTCTTC.

The rearrangement uses TRBV11-2 and TRBJ2-7; TRBD1 matches at 9 bases. The trim removed 5 bases at V and 1 base at J, leaving 6 bases unmatched. Germline V gene data show CDR1 as SGHAT and CDR2 as FQNNGV. This CDR3 has 15 amino acids. The chain's CDR3 is CASSPDRGSSYEQYF. CDR3 nucleotides: TGTGCCAGCAGCCCGGACAGGGGTTCTTCCTACGAGCAGTACTTC.

The chain uses TRBV6-2 or TRBV6-3 and TRBJ1-5; no definite D call. This CDR3 has 16 amino acids. V was trimmed by 3 bases and J by 0 bases, leaving 12 bases between them. Germline V gives CDR1 MNHEY, CDR2 SVGEGT. The CDR3 spells CASSYWAELSNQPQHF. DNA of the CDR3: TGTGCCAGCAGTTATTGGGCAGAACTTAGCAATCAGCCCCAGCATTTT.

This sequence joins TRBV6-5 and TRBJ1-1, with a tentative D call TRBD1 (6 bases). Trimming stripped 2 bases from V and 0 bases from J, with 13 bases between. This CDR3 comprises 16 residues. CDR1 is MNHEY and CDR2 is SVGAGI in the germline V gene. The DNA of the CDR3 is TGTGCCAGCAGTTACCAGGGGCTGGGGATGAACACTGAAGCTTTCTTT. Protein: CASSYQGLGMNTEAFF.

The chain uses TRBV6-5 and TRBJ2-2, with TRBD1 identical over 9 bases. Per germline, CDR1 MNHEY and CDR2 SVGAGI. This CDR3 contains 15 residues. Trimming cost V 6 bases and J 1 base; bases outside gene matches: 3. As DNA, the CDR3 is TGTGCCAGCAGGAAGGACAGGGGGAACACCGGGGAGCTGTTTTTT. Its translation: CASRKDRGNTGELFF.

The V gene is TRBV18, the J gene TRBJ1-1, with a tentative D call TRBD1 (5 bases). V was pared by 6 bases and J by 4 bases, with 6 bases between. The CDR3 sequence is 11 residues long. The germline CDR1 and CDR2 sequences are KGHSH and LQKENI. The CDR3 DNA follows: TGTGCCAGCTCCGACAGCACTGAAGCTTTCTTT. Translated: CASSDSTEAFF.

The chain is built from TRBV5-1 and TRBJ2-1, with a tentative D call TRBD1 (5 bases). The CDR3 sequence is 14 residues long. Germline V CDR1 and CDR2: SGHRS, YFSETQ. V was pared by 4 bases and J by 7 bases, with 15 bases between. The CDR3 loop reads CASSIRSSGNEQFF. In nucleotides, the CDR3 is TGCGCCAGCAGCATACGCTCATCAGGGAATGAGCAGTTCTTC.

Only one count was recorded for this clone. The J gene is TRBJ1-3, the V gene TRBV18; TRBD1 might be the D (5 bases). Germline lookup yields CDR1 KGHSH and CDR2 LQKENI. CDR3 size: 15 residues. The V and J ends lost 6 bases and 0 bases respectively, with 12 bases between them. Written as DNA, the CDR3 is TGTGCCAGCTCTCCCGGACACCGCTCTGGAAACACCATATATTTT. It codes for CASSPGHRSGNTIYF.

The chain uses TRBV7-9 and TRBJ1-5; TRBD1 is a possible D gene (6 bases). The V gene's germline CDR1 is SEHNR and CDR2 FQNEAQ (reference sequence). The V and J ends lost 5 bases and 5 bases respectively, with 10 bases between them. The CDR3 totals 13 residues. Written as DNA, the CDR3 is TGTGCCAGCAGCAGTTCAGGGGATCAGCCCCAGCATTTT. Its protein is CASSSSGDQPQHF.

This clone appeared a single time. This chain uses TRBV5-5 with TRBJ2-5; maybe TRBD1 (6 bases). CDR1 and CDR2 (germline): SGHKS, YYEKEE (reference sequence). V lost 4 bases, J lost 1 base, and 8 bases lay in between. CDR3 length equals 13 residues. The CDR3, as DNA: TGTGCCAGCAGCGGGGGCCTCCAAGAGACCCAGTACTTC. This translates into CASSGGLQETQYF.

This chain uses TRBV28 with TRBJ1-4; tentative D call: TRBD1 (6 bases). CDR1 is MDHEN and CDR2 is SYDVKM in the germline V gene. CDR3 length: 11 amino acids. The V gene lost 8 bases and the J gene lost 8 bases, with 9 bases spanning the gap. The CDR3 region is CASLGQEKLFF. CDR3 DNA sequence: TGTGCCAGCTTAGGACAGGAAAAACTGTTTTTT.

The chain carries TRBV10-3 and TRBJ1-3; D not certain. Trimming stripped 6 bases from V and 0 bases from J, with 6 bases between. CDR1 and CDR2 from the germline V gene are ENHRY and SYGVKD. CDR3 length: 13 residues. In DNA, the CDR3 is TGTGCCATCAGAGGGAGCTCTGGAAACACCATATATTTT. Amino acid sequence: CAIRGSSGNTIYF.

The chain uses TRBV7-8 and TRBJ2-7; 8 nucleotides match TRBD2. Looked up from germline, CDR1 is SGHVS and CDR2 is FQNEAQ. Trimming removed 1 base from V and 4 bases from J; junction bases left unmatched: 6. The CDR3 is 15 residues long. The CDR3 is CASSLGRAGGYEQYV. CDR3 sequence (DNA): TGTGCCAGCAGCTTAGGGCGTGCGGGGGGTTACGAGCAGTACGTC.

J is TRBJ2-7 and V is TRBV28, with TRBD2 matching over 7 bases. CDR3 length equals 16 residues. CDR1 MDHEN and CDR2 SYDVKM come from the germline V gene. V lost 4 bases and J lost 0; bases outside the gene matches: 9. CDR3 protein: CASSSPGGSPSYEQYF. CDR3 DNA: TGTGCCAGCAGTTCCCCCGGCGGGAGTCCCTCCTACGAGCAGTACTTC.

The chain has TRBV28 and TRBJ1-2; a weak D match, TRBD1 (6 bases). Germline V gives CDR1 MDHEN, CDR2 SYDVKM. Trimming stripped 7 bases from V and 4 bases from J, with 10 bases between. The CDR3 is 12 residues long. The CDR3 bases are TGTGCCAGCATTCAAGGGGGCTATGGCTACACCTTC. It specifies CASIQGGYGYTF.

The V and J genes are TRBV9 and TRBJ2-3, with a tentative D call TRBD1 (6 bases). The germline gives CDR1 SGDLS, CDR2 YYNGEE. V lost 7 bases to trimming and J lost 3 bases, with 18 bases between them. The CDR3 totals 15 residues. As DNA, the CDR3 is TGTGCCAGCTCCCCCAGGGGCGCTCGGACAGATACGCAGTATTTT. Amino acids: CASSPRGARTDTQYF.

This clone has only one observation. The chain couples TRBV7-6 to TRBJ2-2; 8 bases are shared with TRBD2. The junction had 5 bases not matched to a gene; V was cut back by 4 bases and J by 4 bases. CDR1 and CDR2 from the germline V gene are SGHVS and FNYEAQ. The CDR3 is 15 residues long. As DNA, the CDR3 is TGTGCCAGCAGCTCCGGGACTAGGTCCACCGGGGAGCTGTTTTTT. It translates to CASSSGTRSTGELFF.

The chain joins TRBV6-2 or TRBV6-3 to TRBJ1-6, with TRBD1 identical over 11 bases. Germline CDR1 reads MNHEY; CDR2 reads SVGEGT. This CDR3 contains 15 residues. V was clipped by 5 bases and J by 7 bases; unmatched bases: 4. The CDR3 reads CASSTRDRGNSPLHF. The CDR3 bases are TGTGCCAGCAGTACCCGGGACAGGGGGAATTCACCCCTCCACTTT.

The chain has TRBV2 and TRBJ1-5, with 9 bases fitting TRBD1. Germline trimming cut 10 bases from V and 3 bases from J; bases unmatched to any gene: 7. CDR3 size: 14 residues. The V gene's germline CDR1 is SNHLY and CDR2 FYNNEI. CDR3 DNA sequence: TGTGCCACCCGAGGGACAGGGATCAATCAGCCCCAGCATTTT. Protein: CATRGTGINQPQHF. The complete variable domain, with remaining parts taken from reference TRBV2 and TRBJ1-5, reads EPEVTQTPSHQVTQMGQEVILRCVPISNHLYFYWYRQILGQKVEFLVSFYNNEISEKSEIFDDQFSVERPDGSNFTLKIRSTKLEDSAMYFCATRGTGINQPQHFGDGTRLSIL.